This entry concerns a single T cell receptor beta chain. The sample originates from a study of blood T cell repertoires in COVID-19. Study details: From T cells, B-cell-depleted T cells, or PBMCs came the material, which was cDNA or gDNA.

Only in-frame clones appear in the TCRdb table, and some are missing; sequencing was by immunoSEQ multiplex PCR. The sample carries 120,000 to 150,000 clones, around 87% recorded once. This CDR3 is 15 amino acids long. CDR1 SGHTA and CDR2 FQGNSA come from the germline V gene. The V gene end was trimmed by 3 bases and the J gene end by 4 bases; junction bases not matched to a gene: 6. This sequence joins TRBV7-2 and TRBJ1-1, with TRBD1 matching over 9 bases. Material for sequencing was peripheral blood. The receptor was derived from a man aged 50 or older who had recovered from COVID-19. The CDR3 nucleotides read TGTGCCAGCAGCTTTGGGGACAGGGATGTCACTGAAGCTTTCTTT. This gives the protein CASSFGDRDVTEAFF.